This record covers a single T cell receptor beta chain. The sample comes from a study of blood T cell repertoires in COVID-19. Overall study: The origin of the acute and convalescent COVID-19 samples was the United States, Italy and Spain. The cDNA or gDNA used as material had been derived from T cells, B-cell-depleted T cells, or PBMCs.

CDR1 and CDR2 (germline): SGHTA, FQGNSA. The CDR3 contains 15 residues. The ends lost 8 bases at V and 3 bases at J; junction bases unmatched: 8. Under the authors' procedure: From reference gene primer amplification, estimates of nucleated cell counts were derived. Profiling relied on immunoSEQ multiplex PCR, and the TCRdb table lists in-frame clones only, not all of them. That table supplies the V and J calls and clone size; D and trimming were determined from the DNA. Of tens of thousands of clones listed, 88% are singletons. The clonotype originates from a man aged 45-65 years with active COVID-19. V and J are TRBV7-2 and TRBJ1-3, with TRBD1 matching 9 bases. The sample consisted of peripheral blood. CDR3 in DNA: TGTGCCAGCGTACCGGGACAGGGTGGTGGAAACACCATATATTTT. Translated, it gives CASVPGQGGGNTIYF.